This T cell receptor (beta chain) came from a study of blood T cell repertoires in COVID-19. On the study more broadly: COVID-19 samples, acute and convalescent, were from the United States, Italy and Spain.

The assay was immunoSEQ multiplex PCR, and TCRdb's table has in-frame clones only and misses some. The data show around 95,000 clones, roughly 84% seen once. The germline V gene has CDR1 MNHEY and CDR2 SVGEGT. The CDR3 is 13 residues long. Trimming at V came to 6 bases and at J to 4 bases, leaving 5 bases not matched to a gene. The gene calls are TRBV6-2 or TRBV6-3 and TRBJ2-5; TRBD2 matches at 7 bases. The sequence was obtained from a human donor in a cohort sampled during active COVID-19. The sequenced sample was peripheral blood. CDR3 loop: CASSPTSLETQYF. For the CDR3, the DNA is TGTGCCAGCAGCCCGACTAGCCTAGAGACCCAGTACTTC.